The clone carrying this T cell receptor beta chain was recorded at least ten times. The read finishes 3 residues shy of the CDR3 end, and the germline J gene is used to complete it. This CDR3 is built from 14 residues. Germline CDR1 reads MNHNS; CDR2 reads SASEGT. Trimming pared 2 bases from V and 1 base from J, leaving 9 bases between. This sample stems from a study of T cell clonality in common variable immunodeficiency. Here immunoSEQ multiplex PCR was the method, and the copy in TCRdb shows in-frame clones only, minus some. The sample was found to contain around 52,000 clones, and every one recurs.

This clonotype was obtained from a person aged 18 to 70 in good health. Sequencing was performed on peripheral blood mononuclear cells. The chain has TRBV6-1 and TRBJ2-7, with D uncertain. Partial CDR3 DNA: TGTGCCAGCAGTGAATGGTCCAGGTCCTACGAG. The encoded protein is CASSEWSRSYE. The CDR3 reads in full as CASSEWSRSYEQYF.